This T cell receptor (beta chain) was retrieved from a study of T cells in Graves' hyperthyroidism and ophthalmopathy. RNA transcripts provided the source from which TCR beta CDR3 regions were amplified. A first-round RT-PCR of the TCR CDR3 used the HTBI primer set. TCRdb fed the multiplex PCR reads into MiXCR, producing one record per CDR3 protein. The sample has roughly 640,000 distinct CDR3 sequences, approximately 16% seen once. CDR3 size: 15 residues. Germline V lookup: CDR1 SGHTA, CDR2 FQGTGA. V gave up 5 bases and J gave up 5 bases, with 18 bases separating them. Broader study findings: Onset of ophthalmopathy came a median around 7.1 months after the model predicted it.

This clonotype was observed a few times. The antigen is undetermined. Patients were excluded because of uncontrolled infection, other autoimmune disease, pregnancy or lactation. This TCR derives from a woman between 40 and 50 years old with Graves' ophthalmopathy. The specimen was blood. The V and J genes are TRBV7-3 and TRBJ1-1; possibly TRBD1 for D (5 bases). The CDR3 DNA reads as TGTGCCAGCAGCCCCGGGACCACGAGAAGGACTGAAGCTTTCTTT. Residues: CASSPGTTRRTEAFF.